This T cell receptor beta chain was sequenced during a study of technical replicates of blood from a handful of donors. Sequencing was performed with immunoSEQ multiplex PCR; in TCRdb, only in-frame clones are kept and a portion is missing. The sample contains 60,000 to 85,000 clones, about 94% of which appear only once. This clone has only one observation. The V gene end was trimmed by 2 bases and the J gene end by 2 bases; junction bases not matched to a gene: 4. Per the germline V gene, CDR1 is MDHEN and CDR2 is SYDVKM. The CDR3 has 15 residues. This clonotype was sampled from a human donor in good health. The chain joins TRBV28 to TRBJ2-7, with 9 bases matching TRBD2. The sequencing sample was made of T cells isolated from PBMCs. CDR3 nucleotide sequence: TGTGCCAGCAGTTTAACTAGCGGGTTAACCTACGAGCAGTACTTC. It is translated as CASSLTSGLTYEQYF. Based on the CDR3 plus reference TRBV28 and TRBJ2-7, the full variable domain is DVKVTQSSRYLVKRTGEKVFLECVQDMDHENMFWYRQDPGLGLRLIYFSYDVKMKEKGDIPEGYSVSREKKERFSLILESASTNQTSMYLCASSLTSGLTYEQYFGPGTRLTVT.